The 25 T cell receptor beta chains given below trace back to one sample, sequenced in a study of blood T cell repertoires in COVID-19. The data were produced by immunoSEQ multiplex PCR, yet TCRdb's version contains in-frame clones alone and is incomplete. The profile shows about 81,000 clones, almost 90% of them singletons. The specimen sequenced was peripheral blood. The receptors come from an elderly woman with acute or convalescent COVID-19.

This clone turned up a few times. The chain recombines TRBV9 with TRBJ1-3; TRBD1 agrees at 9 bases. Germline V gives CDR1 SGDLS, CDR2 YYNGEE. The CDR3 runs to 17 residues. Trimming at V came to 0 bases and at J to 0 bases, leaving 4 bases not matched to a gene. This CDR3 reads CASSVGGTGSSGNTIYF. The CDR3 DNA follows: TGTGCCAGCAGCGTAGGGGGGACAGGGAGCTCTGGAAACACCATATATTTT. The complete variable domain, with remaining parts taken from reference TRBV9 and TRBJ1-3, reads DSGVTQTPKHLITATGQRVTLRCSPRSGDLSVYWYQQSLDQGLQFLIQYYNGEERAKGNILERFSAQQFPDLHSELNLSSLELGDSALYFCASSVGGTGSSGNTIYFGEGSWLTVV.

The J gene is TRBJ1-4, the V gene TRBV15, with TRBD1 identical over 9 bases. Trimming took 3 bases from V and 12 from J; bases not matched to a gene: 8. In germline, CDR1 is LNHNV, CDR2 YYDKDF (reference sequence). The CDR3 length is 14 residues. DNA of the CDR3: TGTGCCACCAGCAGTCCCGGGACAGGGAATGAACTGTTTTTT. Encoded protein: CATSSPGTGNELFF.

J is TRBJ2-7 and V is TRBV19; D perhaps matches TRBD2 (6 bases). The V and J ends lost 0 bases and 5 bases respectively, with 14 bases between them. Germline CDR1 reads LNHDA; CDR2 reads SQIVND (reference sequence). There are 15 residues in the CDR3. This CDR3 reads CASSIDLGRVNEQYF. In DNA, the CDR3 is TGTGCCAGTAGTATAGATCTCGGGAGAGTCAACGAGCAGTACTTC.

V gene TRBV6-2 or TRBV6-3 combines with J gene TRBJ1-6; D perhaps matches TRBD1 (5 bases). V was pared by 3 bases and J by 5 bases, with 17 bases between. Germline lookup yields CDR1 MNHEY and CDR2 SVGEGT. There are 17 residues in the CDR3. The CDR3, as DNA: TGTGCCAGCAGTTATCCTCCTGGCAGGGCGGATAATTCACCCCTCCACTTT. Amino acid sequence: CASSYPPGRADNSPLHF.

The CDR3 region has the DNA TGCGCCAGCAGCCAAGATCGGACTAGCGGGTCCTACGAGCAGTACTTC. Amino acid sequence: CASSQDRTSGSYEQYF. The J gene is TRBJ2-7, the V gene TRBV4-3; TRBD2 matches 11 bases. The V and J ends lost 0 bases and 1 base, in that order; junction bases with no gene match: 2. Germline CDR1 reads LGHNA; CDR2 reads YSLEER. The CDR3 covers 16 residues.

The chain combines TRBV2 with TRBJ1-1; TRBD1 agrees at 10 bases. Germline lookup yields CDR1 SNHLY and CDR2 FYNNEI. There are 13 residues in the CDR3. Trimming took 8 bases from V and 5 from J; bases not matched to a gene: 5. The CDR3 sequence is CASQGQGLTEAFF. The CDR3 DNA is TGTGCCAGCCAGGGACAGGGGTTGACTGAAGCTTTCTTT. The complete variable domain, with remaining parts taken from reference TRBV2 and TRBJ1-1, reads EPEVTQTPSHQVTQMGQEVILRCVPISNHLYFYWYRQILGQKVEFLVSFYNNEISEKSEIFDDQFSVERPDGSNFTLKIRSTKLEDSAMYFCASQGQGLTEAFFGQGTRLTVV.

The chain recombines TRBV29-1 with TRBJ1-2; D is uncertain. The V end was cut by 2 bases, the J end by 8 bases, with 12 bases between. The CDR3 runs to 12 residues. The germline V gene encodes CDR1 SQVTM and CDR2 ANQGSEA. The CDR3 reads CSVERGLIGYTF. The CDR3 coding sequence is TGCAGCGTTGAAAGAGGGCTGATCGGCTACACCTTC.

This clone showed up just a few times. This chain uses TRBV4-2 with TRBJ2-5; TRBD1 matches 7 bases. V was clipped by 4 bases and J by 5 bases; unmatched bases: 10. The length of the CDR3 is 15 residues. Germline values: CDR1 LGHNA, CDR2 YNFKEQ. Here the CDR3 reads CASSLYRGHPETQYF. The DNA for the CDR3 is TGTGCCAGCAGCCTTTACAGGGGCCACCCGGAGACCCAGTACTTC.

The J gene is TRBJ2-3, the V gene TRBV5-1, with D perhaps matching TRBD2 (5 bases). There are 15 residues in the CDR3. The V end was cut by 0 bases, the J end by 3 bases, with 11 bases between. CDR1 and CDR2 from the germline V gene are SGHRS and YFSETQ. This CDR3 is CASSLGGSETDTQYF. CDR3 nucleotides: TGCGCCAGCAGCTTGGGTGGTAGCGAAACAGATACGCAGTATTTT.

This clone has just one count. CDR3: CASSQGRGSGGTDTQYF. The CDR3 DNA reads TGTGCCAGCAGCCAAGGAAGAGGAAGCGGTGGCACAGATACGCAGTATTTT. The gene calls are TRBV3-1 (or the pseudogene TRBV3-2) and TRBJ2-3, with TRBD2 as a possible D gene (5 bases). Germline V gives CDR1 LGHDT, CDR2 YNNKEL (reference sequence). Trimming removed 1 base from V and 1 base from J, with 15 bases in between. The CDR3 extends over 17 amino acids.

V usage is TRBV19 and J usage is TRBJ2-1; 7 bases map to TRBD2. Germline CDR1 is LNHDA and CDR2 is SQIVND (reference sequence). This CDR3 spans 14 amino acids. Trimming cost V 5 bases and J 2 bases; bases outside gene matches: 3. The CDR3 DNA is TGTGCCAGTAGTGGGGAGGGGCCCTACAATGAGCAGTTCTTC. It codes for CASSGEGPYNEQFF.

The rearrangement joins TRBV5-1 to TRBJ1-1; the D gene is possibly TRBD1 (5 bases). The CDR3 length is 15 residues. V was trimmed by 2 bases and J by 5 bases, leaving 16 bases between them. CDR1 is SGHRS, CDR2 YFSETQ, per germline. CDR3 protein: CASSFLRGRGTEAFF. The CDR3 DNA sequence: TGCGCCAGCAGCTTTCTCCGGGGGAGAGGGACTGAAGCTTTCTTT.

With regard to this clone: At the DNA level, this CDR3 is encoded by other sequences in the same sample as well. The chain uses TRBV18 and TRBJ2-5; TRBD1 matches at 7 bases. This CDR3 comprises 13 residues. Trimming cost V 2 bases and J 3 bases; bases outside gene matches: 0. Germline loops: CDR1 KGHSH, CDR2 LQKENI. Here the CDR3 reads CASSPGTEETQYF. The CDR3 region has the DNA TGTGCCAGCTCACCAGGGACAGAAGAGACCCAGTACTTC.

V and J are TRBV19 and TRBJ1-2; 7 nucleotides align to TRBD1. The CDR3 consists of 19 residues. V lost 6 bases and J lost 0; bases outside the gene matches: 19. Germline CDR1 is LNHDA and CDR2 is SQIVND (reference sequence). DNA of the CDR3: TGTGCCAGTAGGAGCAAGCCCGGACAGGACCGTCAGGCTAACTATGGCTACACCTTC. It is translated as CASRSKPGQDRQANYGYTF.

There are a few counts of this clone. As DNA, the CDR3 is TGTGCCAGCAGCGGGAGCTATGGCTACACCTTC. Encoded protein: CASSGSYGYTF. J is TRBJ1-2 and V is TRBV28; no clear D gene. Germline CDR1 is MDHEN and CDR2 is SYDVKM. The CDR3 is 11 amino acids. V gave up 6 bases and J gave up 4 bases, with 6 bases separating them.

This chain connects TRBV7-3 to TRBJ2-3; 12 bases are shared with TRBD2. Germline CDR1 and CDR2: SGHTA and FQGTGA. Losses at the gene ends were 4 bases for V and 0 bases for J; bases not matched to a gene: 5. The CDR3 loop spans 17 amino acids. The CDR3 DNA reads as TGTGCCAGCAGCTCTTCTAGCGGGGGGGTTAGCACAGATACGCAGTATTTT. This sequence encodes CASSSSSGGVSTDTQYF.

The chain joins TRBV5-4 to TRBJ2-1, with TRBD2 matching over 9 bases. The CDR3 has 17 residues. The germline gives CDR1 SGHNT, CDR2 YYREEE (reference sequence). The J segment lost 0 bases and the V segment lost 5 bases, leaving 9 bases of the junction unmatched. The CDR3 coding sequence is TGTGCCAGCAGGACGACTAGGCGGGGGGGCTCCTACAATGAGCAGTTCTTC. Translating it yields CASRTTRRGGSYNEQFF.

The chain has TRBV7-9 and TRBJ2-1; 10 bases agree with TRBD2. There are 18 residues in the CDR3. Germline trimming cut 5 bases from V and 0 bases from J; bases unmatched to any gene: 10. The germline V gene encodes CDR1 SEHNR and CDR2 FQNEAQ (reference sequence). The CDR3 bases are TGTGCCAGCAGCCCCTTTTTCAGCGGGGGGGTCTCCTACAATGAGCAGTTCTTC. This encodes CASSPFFSGGVSYNEQFF.

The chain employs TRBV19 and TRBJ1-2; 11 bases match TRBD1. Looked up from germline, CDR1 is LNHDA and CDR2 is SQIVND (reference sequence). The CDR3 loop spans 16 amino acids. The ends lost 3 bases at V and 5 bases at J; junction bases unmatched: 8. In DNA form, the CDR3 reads TGTGCCAGTAGTATCCGGGACAGGGGGTCGAGGTATGGCTACACCTTC. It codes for CASSIRDRGSRYGYTF.

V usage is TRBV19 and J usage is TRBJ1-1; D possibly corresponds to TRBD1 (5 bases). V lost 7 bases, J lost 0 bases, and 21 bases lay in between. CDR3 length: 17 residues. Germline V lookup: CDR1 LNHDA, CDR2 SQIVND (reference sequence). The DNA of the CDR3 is TGTGCCAGTACCCAACCCCGGCAGGGCGCCTTGAACACTGAAGCTTTCTTT. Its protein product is CASTQPRQGALNTEAFF. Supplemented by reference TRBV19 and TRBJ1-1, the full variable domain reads DGGITQSPKYLFRKEGQNVTLSCEQNLNHDAMYWYRQDPGQGLRLIYYSQIVNDFQKGDIAEGYSVSREKKESFPLTVTSAQKNPTAFYLCASTQPRQGALNTEAFFGQGTRLTVV.

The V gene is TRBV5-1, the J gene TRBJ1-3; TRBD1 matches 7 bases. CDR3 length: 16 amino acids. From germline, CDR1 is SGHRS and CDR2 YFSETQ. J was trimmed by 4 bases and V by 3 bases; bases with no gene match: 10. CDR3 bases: TGCGCCAGCAGCTATACCCGACAGGGCAACGGAAACACCATATATTTT. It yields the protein CASSYTRQGNGNTIYF.

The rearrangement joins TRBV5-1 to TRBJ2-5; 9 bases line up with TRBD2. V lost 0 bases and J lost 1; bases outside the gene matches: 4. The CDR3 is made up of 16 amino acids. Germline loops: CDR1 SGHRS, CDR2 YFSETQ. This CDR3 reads CASSLGASGAQETQYF. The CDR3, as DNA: TGCGCCAGCAGCTTGGGGGCTAGCGGGGCCCAAGAGACCCAGTACTTC.

The CDR3: CASTRAGVADTQYF. The CDR3 DNA is TGCGCCAGCACCCGGGCGGGCGTGGCAGATACGCAGTATTTT. V usage is TRBV5-1 and J usage is TRBJ2-3; D possibly corresponds to TRBD2 (5 bases). CDR3 size: 14 residues. V dropped 6 bases and J dropped 4 bases, with 15 bases sitting between them. Germline lookup yields CDR1 SGHRS and CDR2 YFSETQ.

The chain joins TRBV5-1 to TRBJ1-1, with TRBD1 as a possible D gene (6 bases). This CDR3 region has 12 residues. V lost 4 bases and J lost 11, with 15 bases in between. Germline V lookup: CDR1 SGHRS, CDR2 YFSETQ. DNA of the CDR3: TGCGCCAGCAGCCTCGGGGGGACATTTGCTTTCTTT. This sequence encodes CASSLGGTFAFF.

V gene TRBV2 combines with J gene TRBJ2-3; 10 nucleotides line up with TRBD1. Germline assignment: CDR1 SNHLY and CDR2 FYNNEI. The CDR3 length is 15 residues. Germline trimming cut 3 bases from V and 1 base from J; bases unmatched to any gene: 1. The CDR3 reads CASSDGTGGTDTQYF. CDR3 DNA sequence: TGTGCCAGCAGTGACGGGACAGGGGGCACAGATACGCAGTATTTT.